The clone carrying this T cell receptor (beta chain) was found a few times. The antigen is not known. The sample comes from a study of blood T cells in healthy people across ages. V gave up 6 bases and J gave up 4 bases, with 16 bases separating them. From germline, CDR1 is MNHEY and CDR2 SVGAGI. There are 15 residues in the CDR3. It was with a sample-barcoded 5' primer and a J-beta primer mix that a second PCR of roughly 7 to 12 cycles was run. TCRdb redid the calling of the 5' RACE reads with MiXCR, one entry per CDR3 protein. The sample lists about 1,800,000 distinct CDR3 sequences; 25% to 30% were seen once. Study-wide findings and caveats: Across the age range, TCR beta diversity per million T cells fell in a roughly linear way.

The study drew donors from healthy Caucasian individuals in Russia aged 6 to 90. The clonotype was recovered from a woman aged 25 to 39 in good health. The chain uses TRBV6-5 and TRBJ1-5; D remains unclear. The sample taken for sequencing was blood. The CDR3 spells CASSPMAPGNQPQHF. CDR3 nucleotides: TGTGCCAGCAGCCCGATGGCCCCGGGAAATCAGCCCCAGCATTTT.